These 23 T cell receptor beta chains came from one sample sequenced in a study of human T cells and chemical hapten exposure. As for time point: patch test 2, 6 weeks after DPC sensitization. Indicated treatment: therapeutic diphenylcyclopropenone sensitization with weekly scalp DPC. From the RACE reads, TCRdb called clonotypes with MiXCR, one entry per CDR3 protein. The data hold about 82,000 distinct CDR3 sequences, with less than 8.5% observed a single time. The sample in question was whole blood, obtained in connection with sensitization to the hapten diphenylcyclopropenone (DPC). These receptors came from a woman aged 25 to 39 with alopecia areata. Some clones in this sample may be carry-over from other donors' samples.

Only a few counts were recorded for this clonotype. The CDR3 DNA reads TGCGCCAGCGGAAATCCTGTCGGAGGCGGTGAAAAACTGTTTTTT. It codes for CASGNPVGGGEKLFF. The rearrangement links TRBV23-1 to TRBJ1-4, with unresolved D. TRBV23-1 is flagged as an ORF with uncertain function. CDR3 length equals 15 residues. Between the trimmed V and J ends, which lost 8 bases and 7 bases, there was a span of 20 bases.

This clonotype was recorded at least ten times. The chain joins TRBV20-1 to TRBJ1-1; D possibly corresponds to TRBD1 (5 bases). The CDR3 runs to 14 residues. Germline V gives CDR1 DFQATT, CDR2 SNEGSKA (reference sequence). The V and J ends lost 3 bases and 3 bases respectively, with 14 bases between them. CDR3 protein: CSASLTGVHTEAFF. The CDR3 DNA reads as TGCAGTGCTAGTCTCACAGGTGTCCACACTGAAGCTTTCTTT.

There are many counts of this clonotype. The CDR3 loop is CSFGQGETQYF. In DNA, the CDR3 is TGCAGCTTCGGACAGGGCGAGACCCAGTACTTC. The rearrangement uses TRBV29-1 and TRBJ2-5, with 8 bases lining up with TRBD1. The V gene's germline CDR1 is SQVTM and CDR2 ANQGSEA. The CDR3 is 11 amino acids. V shed 8 bases, J shed 5 bases, and the junction held 4 bases outside the gene matches.

This clonotype was detected only a few times. The chain recombines TRBV7-9 with TRBJ1-2, with no clear D. This CDR3 comprises 14 residues. Trimming removed 7 bases from V and 5 bases from J, with 17 bases in between. Per the germline V gene, CDR1 is SEHNR and CDR2 is FQNEAQ (reference sequence). The CDR3 here is CASTPGRTAYGYTF. The CDR3 region has the DNA TGTGCCAGCACCCCCGGCCGGACTGCTTATGGCTACACCTTC.

This clonotype was found many times. This sequence joins TRBV5-1 and TRBJ2-2, with D hard to call. Deletions cut 0 bases from V and 5 bases from J, with 2 bases between. The CDR3 contains 12 residues. Looked up from germline, CDR1 is SGHRS and CDR2 is YFSETQ. The DNA for the CDR3 is TGCGCCAGCAGCTTGGAGACCGGGGAGCTGTTTTTT. It is translated as CASSLETGELFF.

This clonotype has ten or more counts. The V and J genes are TRBV18 and TRBJ1-5; D remains ambiguous. V lost 3 bases and J lost 9, with 15 bases in between. The CDR3 loop spans 14 amino acids. Germline CDR1 reads KGHSH; CDR2 reads LQKENI. The CDR3 nucleotides read TGTGCCAGCTCACCGCGGACGGATACACGGCCCCAGCATTTT. Amino acids: CASSPRTDTRPQHF.

This clonotype was observed at least ten times. The chain combines TRBV29-1 with TRBJ2-1; no clear D gene. V dropped 4 bases and J dropped 7 bases, with 8 bases sitting between them. The V gene's germline CDR1 is SQVTM and CDR2 ANQGSEA. The CDR3 extends over 11 amino acids. CDR3 coding DNA: TGCAGCGTTGCGCCGGGTAATGAGCAGTTCTTC. Amino acid sequence: CSVAPGNEQFF.

This clonotype was seen many times. The V call is TRBV11-1, the J call TRBJ1-6; possibly TRBD1 for D (6 bases). With 3 bases removed from V and 8 bases from J, the gap between germline ends came to 11 bases. CDR1 and CDR2 from the germline V gene are SGHAT and FQDESV (reference sequence). The CDR3 runs to 14 residues. This CDR3 is CASSFLGADSPLHF. The CDR3 DNA is TGTGCCAGCAGCTTTCTGGGGGCGGATTCACCCCTCCACTTT.

The chain recombines TRBV7-2 with TRBJ2-1; maybe TRBD1 (5 bases). The CDR3 is made up of 13 amino acids. Trimming cost V 1 base and J 6 bases, with 7 bases left between them. Looked up from germline, CDR1 is SGHTA and CDR2 is FQGNSA. CDR3 protein: CASSLGQINEQFF. The CDR3 DNA follows: TGTGCCAGCAGCTTAGGACAGATCAATGAGCAGTTCTTC.

This clonotype was seen many times. The chain joins TRBV28 to TRBJ2-7, with D possibly being TRBD1 (6 bases). The CDR3 runs 15 residues. Trimming stripped 4 bases from V and 4 bases from J, with 17 bases between. CDR1 and CDR2 from the germline V gene are MDHEN and SYDVKM. The CDR3 region has the DNA TGTGCCAGCAGTTATCTCGGACAGCCCATTTACGAGCAGTACTTC. This encodes CASSYLGQPIYEQYF. The full variable domain, rest sourced from reference TRBV28 and TRBJ2-7, is DVKVTQSSRYLVKRTGEKVFLECVQDMDHENMFWYRQDPGLGLRLIYFSYDVKMKEKGDIPEGYSVSREKKERFSLILESASTNQTSMYLCASSYLGQPIYEQYFGPGTRLTVT.

The chain has TRBV18 and TRBJ1-1, with 8 bases that match TRBD1. V was clipped by 4 bases and J by 2 bases; unmatched bases: 6. The CDR3 is 15 residues long. Germline V gives CDR1 KGHSH, CDR2 LQKENI. CDR3: CASSRGQGGNTEAFF. DNA of the CDR3: TGTGCCAGCTCACGCGGACAGGGCGGAAACACTGAAGCTTTCTTT. The full variable domain, its missing parts supplied by reference TRBV18 and TRBJ1-1, is NAGVMQNPRHLVRRRGQEARLRCSPMKGHSHVYWYRQLPEEGLKFMVYLQKENIIDESGMPKERFSAEFPKEGPSILRIQQVVRGDSAAYFCASSRGQGGNTEAFFGQGTRLTVV.

As to this clonotype: A much larger clone is a single base away; this may be a read error. The chain recombines TRBV11-2 with TRBJ1-1; D unresolved. V was pared by 3 bases and J by 3 bases, with 11 bases between. Germline CDR1 SGHAT, CDR2 FQNNGV. The CDR3 runs 14 residues. The chain's CDR3 is CASSLPQQDTEAFF. The CDR3 coding sequence is TGTGCCAGCAGCTTGCCACAGCAAGACACTGAAGCTTTCTTT.

This clonotype was recorded many times. The chain combines TRBV24-1 with TRBJ1-1; TRBD1 might be the D (5 bases). V was shortened by 2 bases and J by 4 bases, with 37 bases between the two germline ends. This CDR3 has 23 residues. Germline loops: CDR1 KGHDR, CDR2 SFDVKD. The DNA for the CDR3 is TGTGCCACCAGTGATTCCGAGCCTCGTCCAACCCCGACAGCTCTAAACTCTCGCACTGAAGCTTTCTTT. This encodes CATSDSEPRPTPTALNSRTEAFF.

This clonotype was seen ten or more times. This rearrangement joins TRBV6-6 to TRBJ2-5; the D gene is possibly TRBD2 (5 bases). V was trimmed by 0 bases and J by 6 bases, leaving 14 bases between them. The CDR3 contains 15 residues. Germline V gene lookup returns CDR1 MNHNY and CDR2 SVGAGI (reference sequence). CDR3 in DNA: TGTGCCAGCAGTTACTCAGGAGGAGTGCGCCAGACCCAGTACTTC. Protein product: CASSYSGGVRQTQYF.

J is TRBJ1-1 and V is TRBV18; D is unresolved. V lost 0 bases and J 1 base, leaving 9 bases between the germline ends. The CDR3 length is 15 residues. Germline CDR1 is KGHSH and CDR2 is LQKENI. As DNA, the CDR3 is TGTGCCAGCTCACCACCAGGCACAGCGAACACTGAAGCTTTCTTT. Its protein product is CASSPPGTANTEAFF.

This clonotype was seen many times. The rearrangement links TRBV18 to TRBJ1-1, with TRBD1 as a possible D gene (5 bases). Germline CDR1 and CDR2: KGHSH and LQKENI. The CDR3 has 14 residues. V gave up 3 bases and J gave up 11 bases, with 19 bases separating them. The CDR3 DNA is TGTGCCAGCTCACCTCCGGGGGTCTACGCTTTGGCTTTCTTT. This encodes CASSPPGVYALAFF.

This clonotype occurred many times. The chain couples TRBV12-3 or TRBV12-4 to TRBJ1-2; D perhaps matches TRBD1 (6 bases). There are 14 residues in the CDR3. The V gene lost 6 bases and the J gene lost 2 bases, with 13 bases spanning the gap. The CDR3 DNA reads TGTGCCAGCAGACAGGGAGCAGGGAACTATGGCTACACCTTC. As protein: CASRQGAGNYGYTF.

There are many counts of this clonotype. This chain uses TRBV6-1 with TRBJ1-2, with 8 nucleotides matching TRBD1. Trimming cost V 2 bases and J 2 bases; bases outside gene matches: 7. Per germline, CDR1 MNHNS and CDR2 SASEGT. The CDR3 spans 16 residues. The CDR3 DNA reads as TGTGCCAGCAGTGAACGGGGCAGGGGGCTGAACTATGGCTACACCTTC. Its protein is CASSERGRGLNYGYTF.

The gene calls are TRBV12-3 or TRBV12-4 and TRBJ1-3; a possible D gene is TRBD1 (5 bases). V was clipped by 3 bases and J by 0 bases, with 12 bases between them. The CDR3 is 16 amino acids. The CDR3 protein is CASSFGRAFSGNTIYF. The CDR3 DNA follows: TGTGCCAGCAGTTTTGGCAGGGCTTTCTCTGGAAACACCATATATTTT.

The sample holds many counts of this clonotype. V usage is TRBV7-9 and J usage is TRBJ1-2; perhaps TRBD1 as D (5 bases). The germline V gene encodes CDR1 SEHNR and CDR2 FQNEAQ (reference sequence). The germline V and J ends were trimmed by 5 bases and 4 bases, with 23 bases remaining between them. The CDR3 is made up of 17 amino acids. The CDR3 is CASSSRNKQDRPYGYTF. DNA of the CDR3: TGTGCCAGCAGCAGCAGAAACAAGCAAGACAGACCCTATGGCTACACCTTC.

V gene TRBV25-1 combines with J gene TRBJ1-6, with D perhaps matching TRBD1 (5 bases). Trimming stripped 2 bases from V and 3 bases from J, with 8 bases between. Germline lookup yields CDR1 MGHDK and CDR2 SYGVNS. This CDR3 has 15 amino acids. The CDR3 is CASSETGGYNSPLHF. The CDR3 DNA reads as TGTGCCAGCAGTGAAACAGGTGGCTATAATTCACCCCTCCACTTT.

The genes are TRBV29-1 and TRBJ1-1; D call uncertain. The V end lost 7 bases, the J end lost 8 bases, and 20 bases lay between the germline ends. The germline V gene has CDR1 SQVTM and CDR2 ANQGSEA. This CDR3 region has 13 residues. The CDR3 reads CSGCHDPGGEAFF. The CDR3 region has the DNA TGCAGCGGCTGCCACGACCCCGGCGGAGAAGCTTTCTTT.

This clonotype was recorded a few times. The J gene is TRBJ2-3, the V gene TRBV7-9, with 9 bases matching TRBD2. The CDR3 loop spans 16 amino acids. Germline loops: CDR1 SEHNR, CDR2 FQNEAQ (reference sequence). J lost 4 bases, V lost 3 bases, and 8 bases had no gene match. The CDR3 coding sequence is TGTGCCAGCAGCTTTCCCGGGACTAGCATGTCAGATACGCAGTATTTT. Translated, it gives CASSFPGTSMSDTQYF. Full variable domain (remainder filled in from reference TRBV7-9 and TRBJ2-3): DTGVSQNPRHKITKRGQNVTFRCDPISEHNRLYWYRQTLGQGPEFLTYFQNEAQLEKSRLLSDRFSAERPKGSFSTLEIQRTEQGDSAMYLCASSFPGTSMSDTQYFGPGTRLTVL.